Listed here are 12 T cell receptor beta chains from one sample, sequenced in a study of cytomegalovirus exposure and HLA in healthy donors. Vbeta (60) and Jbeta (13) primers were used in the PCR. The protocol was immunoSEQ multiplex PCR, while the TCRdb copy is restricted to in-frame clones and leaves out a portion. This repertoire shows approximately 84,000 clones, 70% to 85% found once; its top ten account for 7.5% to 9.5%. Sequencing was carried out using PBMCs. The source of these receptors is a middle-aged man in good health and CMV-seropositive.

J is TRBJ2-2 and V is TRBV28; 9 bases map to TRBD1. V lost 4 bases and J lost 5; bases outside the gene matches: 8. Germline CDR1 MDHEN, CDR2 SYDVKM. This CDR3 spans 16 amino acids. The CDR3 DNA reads TGTGCCAGCAGTTCAGGGACAGGGTTTACGACCGGGGAGCTGTTTTTT. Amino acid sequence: CASSSGTGFTTGELFF.

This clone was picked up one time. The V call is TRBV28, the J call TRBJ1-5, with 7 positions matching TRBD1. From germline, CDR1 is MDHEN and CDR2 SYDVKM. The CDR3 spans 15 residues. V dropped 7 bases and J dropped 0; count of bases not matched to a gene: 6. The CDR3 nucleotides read TGTGCCAGCAAGACAGGGTCATATAGCAATCAGCCCCAGCATTTT. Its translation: CASKTGSYSNQPQHF.

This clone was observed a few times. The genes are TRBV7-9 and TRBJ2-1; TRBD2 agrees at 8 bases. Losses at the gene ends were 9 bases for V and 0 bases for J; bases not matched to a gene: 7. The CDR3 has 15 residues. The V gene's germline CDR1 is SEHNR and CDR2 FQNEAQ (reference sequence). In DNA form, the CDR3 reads TGTGCCAGTCTAGCGGGTAGGAGCTCCTACAATGAGCAGTTCTTC. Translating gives CASLAGRSSYNEQFF.

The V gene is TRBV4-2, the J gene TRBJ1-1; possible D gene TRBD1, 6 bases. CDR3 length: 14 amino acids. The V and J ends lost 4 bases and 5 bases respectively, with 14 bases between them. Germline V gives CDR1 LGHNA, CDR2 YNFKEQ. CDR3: CASSLATGSTEAFF. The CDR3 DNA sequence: TGTGCCAGCAGCCTAGCCACAGGGAGTACTGAAGCTTTCTTT.

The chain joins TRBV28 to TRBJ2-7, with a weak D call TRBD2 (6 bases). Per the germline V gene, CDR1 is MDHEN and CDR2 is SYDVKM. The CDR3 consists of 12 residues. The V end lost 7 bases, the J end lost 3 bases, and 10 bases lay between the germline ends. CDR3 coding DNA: TGTGCCAGCACTGCCGGGGGCTACGAGCAGTACTTC. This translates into CASTAGGYEQYF. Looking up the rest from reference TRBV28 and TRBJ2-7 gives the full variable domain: DVKVTQSSRYLVKRTGEKVFLECVQDMDHENMFWYRQDPGLGLRLIYFSYDVKMKEKGDIPEGYSVSREKKERFSLILESASTNQTSMYLCASTAGGYEQYFGPGTRLTVT.

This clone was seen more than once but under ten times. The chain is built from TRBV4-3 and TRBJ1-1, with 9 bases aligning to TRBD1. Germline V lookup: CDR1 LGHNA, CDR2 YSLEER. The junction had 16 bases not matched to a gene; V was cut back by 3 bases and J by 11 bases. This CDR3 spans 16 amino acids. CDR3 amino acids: CASSHAPGQGLMDAFF. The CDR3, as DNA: TGCGCCAGCAGCCACGCGCCGGGACAGGGATTGATGGACGCTTTCTTT.

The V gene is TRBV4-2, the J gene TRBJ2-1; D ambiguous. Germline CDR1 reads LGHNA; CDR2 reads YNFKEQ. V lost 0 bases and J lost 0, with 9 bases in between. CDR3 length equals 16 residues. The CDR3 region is CASSQDKRYSYNEQFF. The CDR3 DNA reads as TGTGCCAGCAGCCAAGATAAGCGATACTCCTACAATGAGCAGTTCTTC.

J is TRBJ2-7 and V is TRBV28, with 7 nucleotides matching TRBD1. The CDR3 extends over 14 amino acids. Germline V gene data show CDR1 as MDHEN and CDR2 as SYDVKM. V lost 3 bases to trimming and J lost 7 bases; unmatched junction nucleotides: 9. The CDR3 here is CASSFGQELGEQYF. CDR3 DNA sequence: TGTGCCAGCAGTTTCGGACAGGAACTTGGGGAGCAGTACTTC.

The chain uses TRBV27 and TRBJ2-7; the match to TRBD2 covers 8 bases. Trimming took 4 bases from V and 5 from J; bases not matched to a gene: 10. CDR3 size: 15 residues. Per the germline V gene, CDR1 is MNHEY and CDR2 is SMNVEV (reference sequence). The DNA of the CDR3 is TGTGCCAGCAGTTCTCCGGGACTAGTTGGCCACGAGCAGTACTTC. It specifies CASSSPGLVGHEQYF.

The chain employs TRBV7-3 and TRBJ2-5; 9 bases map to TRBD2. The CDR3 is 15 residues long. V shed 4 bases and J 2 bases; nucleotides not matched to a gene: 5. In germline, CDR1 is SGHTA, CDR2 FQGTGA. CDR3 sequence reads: CASSSTSGLQETQYF. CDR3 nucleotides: TGTGCCAGCAGCTCGACTAGCGGCCTTCAAGAGACCCAGTACTTC. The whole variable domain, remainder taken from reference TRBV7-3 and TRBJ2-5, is GAGVSQTPSNKVTEKGKYVELRCDPISGHTALYWYRQSLGQGPEFLIYFQGTGAADDSGLPNDRFFAVRPEGSVSTLKIQRTERGDSAVYLCASSSTSGLQETQYFGPGTRLLVL.

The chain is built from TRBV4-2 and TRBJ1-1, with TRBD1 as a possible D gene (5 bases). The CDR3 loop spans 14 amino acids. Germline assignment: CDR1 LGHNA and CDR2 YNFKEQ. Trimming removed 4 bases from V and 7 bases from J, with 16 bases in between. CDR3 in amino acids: CASSPPGRGIEAFF. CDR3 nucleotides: TGTGCCAGCAGCCCCCCGGGGCGGGGTATTGAAGCTTTCTTT.

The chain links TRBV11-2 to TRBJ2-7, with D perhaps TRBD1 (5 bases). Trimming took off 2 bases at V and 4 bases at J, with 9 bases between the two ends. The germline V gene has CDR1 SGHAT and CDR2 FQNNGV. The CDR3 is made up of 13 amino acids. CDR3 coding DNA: TGTGCCAGCAGCTTACTGCAGGGATACGAGCAGTACTTC. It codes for CASSLLQGYEQYF.